Sequencing of this T cell receptor (beta chain) was carried out in a study of regulatory T cells in long-lasting Graves disease. Arm-PCR of CDR3 regions with iRepertoire HTBI primers generated TCR beta libraries. TCRdb re-derived calls from the multiplex PCR reads in MiXCR, one entry per CDR3 protein. The table records more than 300,000 distinct CDR3 sequences, about 16% of them present only once. There are 13 residues in the CDR3. With 5 bases clipped from V and 6 bases from J, the junction kept 7 bases outside the gene matches. This clonotype was recorded many times. Time point meaning: newly diagnosed GD, antithyroid drugs for less than 3 months. From PBMCs, RNA was extracted and then used to make the TCR library. Around 10 milliliters of peripheral blood were drawn into EDTA tubes. This sample was also put to use in a study of T cells in Graves' hyperthyroidism and ophthalmopathy.

The chain links TRBV12-3 or TRBV12-4 to TRBJ2-7, with TRBD1 identical over 7 bases. Sequenced here: peripheral blood mononuclear cells (PBMCs), sampled at new diagnosis, from a patient treated with antithyroid drugs. The sequence was obtained from a young woman with Graves disease. The CDR3 reads CASSQVGGGEQYF. The CDR3 nucleotides are TGTGCCAGCAGTCAAGTAGGGGGCGGCGAGCAGTACTTC.